Shown below are 30 T cell receptor beta chains from a single sample sequenced in a study of blood T cell repertoires in COVID-19. Assay: immunoSEQ multiplex PCR; the TCRdb copy retains only in-frame clones and omits some. The data contain around 25,000 clones, approximately 91% of them singletons. What was sequenced was peripheral blood. The receptor source for this set is a woman aged 70-85 years with active COVID-19.

The CDR3 loop is CASSWRGASGFRSYNEQFF. The CDR3 DNA is TGTGCCAGTAGTTGGCGGGGGGCTTCGGGATTCAGGTCCTACAATGAGCAGTTCTTC. The gene calls are TRBV19 and TRBJ2-1, with 8 bases that match TRBD2. V was clipped by 5 bases and J by 1 base; unmatched bases: 16. CDR3 size: 19 residues. The germline CDR1 and CDR2 sequences are LNHDA and SQIVND (reference sequence).

J is TRBJ1-1 and V is TRBV6-5, with D uncertain. CDR1 and CDR2 from the germline V gene are MNHEY and SVGAGI. V dropped 10 bases and J dropped 4 bases, with 19 bases sitting between them. The CDR3 spans 14 residues. CDR3 in DNA: TGTGCCACCCTTACGGTGGCGGTTCCCACTGAAGCTTTCTTT. Its protein is CATLTVAVPTEAFF.

This chain connects TRBV11-3 to TRBJ2-1; possible D gene TRBD2, 6 bases. V dropped 2 bases and J dropped 9 bases, with 8 bases sitting between them. The CDR3 contains 12 residues. Germline V gene sequence: CDR1 SGHNT, CDR2 YENEEA. The CDR3 reads CASSLLEGEQFF. The CDR3 DNA reads as TGTGCCAGCAGCTTATTGGAGGGTGAGCAGTTCTTC.

The chain couples TRBV5-3 to TRBJ2-1; weak D call: TRBD2 (5 bases). TRBV5-3 is classed as an ORF, of uncertain function. CDR3 size: 19 residues. Trimming stripped 3 bases from V and 1 base from J, with 23 bases between. The CDR3 region is CARSSGERWRSRSYNEQFF. Here the CDR3 DNA reads TGTGCCAGAAGCTCCGGTGAAAGATGGAGGTCGCGGTCCTACAATGAGCAGTTCTTC.

V gene TRBV2 combines with J gene TRBJ1-2; TRBD1 is a possible D gene (6 bases). The CDR3 is made up of 13 amino acids. Germline CDR1 SNHLY, CDR2 FYNNEI. Trimming took 11 bases from V and 3 from J, leaving 16 bases between them. The CDR3 bases are TGTGCCGGGCGGCTAGGGGGTGACTATGGCTACACCTTC. Protein sequence: CAGRLGGDYGYTF.

The chain recombines TRBV5-6 with TRBJ1-3, with 7 bases identical to TRBD1. This CDR3 is 16 amino acids long. Per germline, CDR1 SGHDT and CDR2 YYEEEE. With 3 bases clipped from V and 3 bases from J, the junction kept 9 bases outside the gene matches. The CDR3 nucleotides are TGTGCCAGCAGCTCCCGAGGAGGGGGCGGTGGAAACACCATATATTTT. Protein: CASSSRGGGGGNTIYF.

The chain links TRBV25-1 to TRBJ1-6, with TRBD1 as a possible D gene (6 bases). V shed 3 bases and J shed 8 bases, with 11 bases lying between them. The length of the CDR3 is 14 residues. Germline V CDR1 and CDR2: MGHDK, SYGVNS. The CDR3 coding sequence is TGTGCCAGCAGTGATCGGACAGCGCATTCACCCCTCCACTTT. Encoded protein: CASSDRTAHSPLHF.

The chain has TRBV28 and TRBJ2-1; 9 bases agree with TRBD2. Germline CDR1 and CDR2: MDHEN and SYDVKM. V lost 8 bases and J lost 3; bases outside the gene matches: 8. The CDR3 has 15 amino acids. CDR3 protein: CASGEAGGFYNEQFF. The CDR3 region has the DNA TGTGCCAGCGGTGAAGCGGGGGGTTTCTACAATGAGCAGTTCTTC. Full variable domain (remainder filled in from reference TRBV28 and TRBJ2-1): DVKVTQSSRYLVKRTGEKVFLECVQDMDHENMFWYRQDPGLGLRLIYFSYDVKMKEKGDIPEGYSVSREKKERFSLILESASTNQTSMYLCASGEAGGFYNEQFFGPGTRLTVL.

This chain links TRBV19 with TRBJ2-4; TRBD1 aligns across 8 bases. The CDR3 loop spans 17 amino acids. Germline CDR1 is LNHDA and CDR2 is SQIVND (reference sequence). The ends lost 6 bases at V and 3 bases at J; junction bases unmatched: 13. CDR3 sequence: CASRNSGGERVKNIQYF. In nucleotides, the CDR3 is TGTGCCAGTAGGAACTCAGGGGGCGAGAGGGTCAAAAACATTCAGTACTTC.

This chain links TRBV7-2 with TRBJ2-1; 10 positions agree with TRBD2. With 4 bases clipped from V and 2 bases from J, the junction kept 5 bases outside the gene matches. The V gene's germline CDR1 is SGHTA and CDR2 FQGNSA. The CDR3 runs 16 residues. CDR3 DNA: TGTGCCAGCAGCTCCCCTAGCGGGGGCCCCTACAATGAGCAGTTCTTC. It is translated as CASSSPSGGPYNEQFF. Full variable domain (remainder filled in from reference TRBV7-2 and TRBJ2-1): GAGVSQSPSNKVTEKGKDVELRCDPISGHTALYWYRQSLGQGLEFLIYFQGNSAPDKSGLPSDRFSAERTGGSVSTLTIQRTQQEDSAVYLCASSSPSGGPYNEQFFGPGTRLTVL.

The CDR3 here is CASSQLDSPTKNIQYF. CDR3 DNA: TGTGCCAGCAGCCAACTGGACAGTCCAACCAAAAACATTCAGTACTTC. V is TRBV7-9 and J is TRBJ2-4; D is perhaps TRBD1 (6 bases). CDR1 and CDR2 from the germline V gene are SEHNR and FQNEAQ (reference sequence). The CDR3 covers 16 residues. V lost 5 bases, J lost 2 bases, and 16 bases lay in between.

The chain is built from TRBV9 and TRBJ1-2; D is unresolved. The germline V gene has CDR1 SGDLS and CDR2 YYNGEE. The CDR3 runs to 13 residues. V shed 4 bases and J shed 1 base, with 8 bases lying between them. The CDR3 sequence: CASSSKDNYGYTF. DNA for the CDR3: TGTGCCAGCAGCAGCAAAGATAACTATGGCTACACCTTC.

V usage is TRBV28 and J usage is TRBJ1-2; no clear D gene. Trimming removed 4 bases from V and 2 bases from J, with 2 bases in between. The germline V gene encodes CDR1 MDHEN and CDR2 SYDVKM. The CDR3 has 11 amino acids. The CDR3 is CASSSNYGYTF. The CDR3 DNA sequence: TGTGCCAGCAGTTCAAACTATGGCTACACCTTC.

The chain links TRBV7-2 to TRBJ1-2, with 9 bases matching TRBD1. The CDR3 sequence is 15 residues long. Looked up from germline, CDR1 is SGHTA and CDR2 is FQGNSA. V lost 2 bases, J lost 3 bases, and 4 bases stayed unmatched. CDR3 in amino acids: CASSLKQGADYGYTF. CDR3 DNA sequence: TGTGCCAGCAGCTTAAAACAGGGGGCTGACTATGGCTACACCTTC.

The chain employs TRBV18 and TRBJ1-1; maybe TRBD1 (6 bases). Germline V gives CDR1 KGHSH, CDR2 LQKENI. The CDR3 is 16 residues long. V was pared by 4 bases and J by 0 bases, with 15 bases between. The chain's CDR3 is CASSLGGGLMNTEAFF. Written as DNA, the CDR3 is TGTGCCAGCTCACTGGGAGGGGGGCTGATGAACACTGAAGCTTTCTTT. The complete variable domain, with remaining parts taken from reference TRBV18 and TRBJ1-1, reads NAGVMQNPRHLVRRRGQEARLRCSPMKGHSHVYWYRQLPEEGLKFMVYLQKENIIDESGMPKERFSAEFPKEGPSILRIQQVVRGDSAAYFCASSLGGGLMNTEAFFGQGTRLTVV.

This clone was found once. The chain couples TRBV19 to TRBJ2-1; TRBD1 agrees at 10 bases. The CDR3 extends over 17 amino acids. Germline lookup yields CDR1 LNHDA and CDR2 SQIVND (reference sequence). The ends lost 5 bases at V and 3 bases at J; junction bases unmatched: 10. CDR3 coding DNA: TGTGCCAGTAGTCCGGGACAGGGGAGAGGAAGCTACAATGAGCAGTTCTTC. Protein: CASSPGQGRGSYNEQFF.

The chain couples TRBV2 to TRBJ1-2; 9 bases agree with TRBD1. The CDR3 extends over 13 amino acids. V dropped 5 bases and J dropped 8; count of bases not matched to a gene: 6. CDR1 SNHLY and CDR2 FYNNEI come from the germline V gene. The CDR3 nucleotides are TGTGCCAGCAGTACCCTGACAGGGGGAGGCTACACCTTC. Protein sequence: CASSTLTGGGYTF. The whole variable domain, remainder taken from reference TRBV2 and TRBJ1-2, is EPEVTQTPSHQVTQMGQEVILRCVPISNHLYFYWYRQILGQKVEFLVSFYNNEISEKSEIFDDQFSVERPDGSNFTLKIRSTKLEDSAMYFCASSTLTGGGYTFGSGTRLTVV.

V and J are TRBV10-1 and TRBJ2-5; D unclear. Germline CDR1 WNHNN, CDR2 SYGVQD (reference sequence). The CDR3 is made up of 16 amino acids. V gave up 4 bases and J gave up 0 bases, with 15 bases separating them. The CDR3 region is CASSAPLTEYQETQYF. As DNA, the CDR3 is TGCGCCAGCAGTGCGCCCTTAACAGAGTACCAAGAGACCCAGTACTTC.

V gene TRBV5-4 combines with J gene TRBJ1-1; a possible D gene is TRBD1 (5 bases). Germline CDR1 SGHNT, CDR2 YYREEE (reference sequence). This CDR3 is 15 amino acids long. The V gene lost 4 bases and the J gene lost 4 bases, with 17 bases spanning the gap. CDR3 in amino acids: CASSDPGRGGTEAFF. The DNA for the CDR3 is TGTGCCAGCAGCGACCCGGGGCGGGGTGGCACTGAAGCTTTCTTT.

This chain uses TRBV3-1 (or the pseudogene TRBV3-2) with TRBJ2-3, with D maybe TRBD2 (6 bases). The CDR3 sequence is 16 residues long. Trimming stripped 4 bases from V and 1 base from J, with 15 bases between. From germline, CDR1 is LGHDT and CDR2 YNNKEL (reference sequence). CDR3 residues: CASSPVTGTGTDTQYF. CDR3 DNA: TGTGCCAGCAGCCCGGTGACTGGGACTGGCACAGATACGCAGTATTTT.

The chain has TRBV7-2 and TRBJ2-5; perhaps TRBD2 as D (5 bases). This CDR3 spans 16 amino acids. Trimming pared 5 bases from V and 1 base from J, leaving 17 bases between. Germline V gives CDR1 SGHTA, CDR2 FQGNSA. The CDR3 loop reads CASSPPGSGLQETQYF. For the CDR3, the DNA is TGTGCCAGCAGCCCCCCGGGAAGCGGTCTCCAAGAGACCCAGTACTTC.

This clone is a singleton in its sample. The chain combines TRBV12-1 with TRBJ2-1; the table assigns TRBD2, which was not confirmed against the DNA. TRBV12-1 is designated a pseudogene. The CDR3 length is 15 residues. In DNA, the CDR3 is TGTGCCAGCCACCCGGGGGGGGCATCCTACAATGAGCAGTTCTTC. The encoded protein is CASHPGGASYNEQFF.

The V and J genes are TRBV5-1 and TRBJ2-3; D may be TRBD1 (5 bases). Trimming pared 4 bases from V and 2 bases from J, leaving 20 bases between. Germline CDR1 is SGHRS and CDR2 is YFSETQ. The CDR3 is 17 amino acids. This CDR3 is CASSLGFQGRVTDTQYF. DNA of the CDR3: TGCGCCAGCAGCCTCGGGTTTCAGGGAAGAGTCACAGATACGCAGTATTTT.

The sample holds one count of this clone. The genes are TRBV24-1 and TRBJ2-3; tentatively, D is TRBD2 (5 bases). V lost 3 bases, J lost 5 bases, and 8 bases lay in between. The length of the CDR3 is 13 residues. CDR1 and CDR2 from the germline V gene are KGHDR and SFDVKD. The CDR3 coding sequence is TGTGCCACCAGTGATCGGACTGAAGATACGCAGTATTTT. Amino acid sequence: CATSDRTEDTQYF.

The V gene is TRBV9, the J gene TRBJ2-7, with D possibly being TRBD2 (6 bases). This CDR3 comprises 15 residues. The V gene's germline CDR1 is SGDLS and CDR2 YYNGEE. V lost 0 bases and J 0 bases, leaving 10 bases between the germline ends. The DNA for the CDR3 is TGTGCCAGCAGCGTAGGACCACTAGCCTCCTACGAGCAGTACTTC. It is translated as CASSVGPLASYEQYF.

The V gene is TRBV20-1, the J gene TRBJ1-6, with D possibly matching TRBD1 (5 bases). Germline V gene sequence: CDR1 DFQATT, CDR2 SNEGSKA (reference sequence). CDR3 length: 14 amino acids. V lost 3 bases, J lost 7 bases, and 13 bases lay in between. The CDR3 loop is CSASFLPGNSPLHF. The CDR3 coding sequence is TGCAGTGCTAGTTTTCTTCCAGGGAATTCACCCCTCCACTTT.

The chain joins TRBV19 to TRBJ2-3, with 7 bases fitting TRBD2. The CDR3 length is 15 residues. With 3 bases clipped from V and 2 bases from J, the junction kept 5 bases outside the gene matches. Germline CDR1 reads LNHDA; CDR2 reads SQIVND (reference sequence). The CDR3 sequence: CASSISSGATDTQYF. The CDR3 DNA follows: TGTGCCAGTAGTATCAGCAGCGGGGCCACAGATACGCAGTATTTT. The full variable domain, in which reference TRBV19 and TRBJ2-3 provide the parts outside the CDR3, is DGGITQSPKYLFRKEGQNVTLSCEQNLNHDAMYWYRQDPGQGLRLIYYSQIVNDFQKGDIAEGYSVSREKKESFPLTVTSAQKNPTAFYLCASSISSGATDTQYFGPGTRLTVL.

The chain couples TRBV11-3 to TRBJ2-1; the D gene is possibly TRBD1 (5 bases). The CDR3 length is 15 residues. Germline V gives CDR1 SGHNT, CDR2 YENEEA. V gave up 4 bases and J gave up 7 bases, with 17 bases separating them. The CDR3 reads CASSSRVGPKNEQFF. The DNA for the CDR3 is TGTGCCAGCAGCTCTAGGGTGGGGCCGAAAAATGAGCAGTTCTTC.

The chain couples TRBV5-1 to TRBJ2-3; 8 bases align to TRBD1. The CDR3 totals 17 residues. Trimming removed 5 bases from V and 4 bases from J; junction bases left unmatched: 15. Germline CDR1 is SGHRS and CDR2 is YFSETQ. The CDR3 DNA is TGCGCCAGCAGGACGATTCCGGGGACAGGCGGCCCAGATACGCAGTATTTT. Encoded protein: CASRTIPGTGGPDTQYF.

The V call is TRBV5-5, the J call TRBJ2-3, with D unresolved. Trimming removed 4 bases at V and 2 bases at J, with 8 bases between. CDR3 length: 13 amino acids. Germline V gene data show CDR1 as SGHKS and CDR2 as YYEKEE (reference sequence). The CDR3 loop reads CASSPGTTDTQYF. For the CDR3, the DNA is TGTGCCAGCAGCCCGGGTACCACAGATACGCAGTATTTT.